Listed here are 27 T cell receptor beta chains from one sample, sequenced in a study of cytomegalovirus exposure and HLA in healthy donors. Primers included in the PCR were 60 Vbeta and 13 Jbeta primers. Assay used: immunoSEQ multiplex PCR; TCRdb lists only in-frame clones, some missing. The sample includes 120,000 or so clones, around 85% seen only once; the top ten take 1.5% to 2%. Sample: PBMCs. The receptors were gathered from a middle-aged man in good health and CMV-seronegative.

CDR3: CASSSGRGRLAFF. CDR3 DNA: TGTGCCAGCAGCTCCGGAAGGGGGCGCTTAGCTTTCTTT. The chain has TRBV28 and TRBJ1-1, with TRBD1 matching 7 bases. This CDR3 is built from 13 residues. Germline V gene lookup returns CDR1 MDHEN and CDR2 SYDVKM. The V and J ends lost 6 bases and 10 bases, in that order; junction bases with no gene match: 11.

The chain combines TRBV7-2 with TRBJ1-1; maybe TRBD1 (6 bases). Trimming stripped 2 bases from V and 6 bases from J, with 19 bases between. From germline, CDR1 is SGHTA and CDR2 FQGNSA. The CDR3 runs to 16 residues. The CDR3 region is CASSLSRGRGGAEAFF. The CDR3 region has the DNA TGTGCCAGCAGCTTATCCAGGGGCAGGGGAGGGGCTGAAGCTTTCTTT. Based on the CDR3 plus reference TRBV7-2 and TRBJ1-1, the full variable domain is GAGVSQSPSNKVTEKGKDVELRCDPISGHTALYWYRQSLGQGLEFLIYFQGNSAPDKSGLPSDRFSAERTGGSVSTLTIQRTQQEDSAVYLCASSLSRGRGGAEAFFGQGTRLTVV.

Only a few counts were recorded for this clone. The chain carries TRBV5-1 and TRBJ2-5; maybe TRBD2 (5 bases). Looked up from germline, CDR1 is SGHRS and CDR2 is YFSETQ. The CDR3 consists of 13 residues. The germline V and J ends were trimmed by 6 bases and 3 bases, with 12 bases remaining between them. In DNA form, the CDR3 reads TGCGCCAGCATACTGACCGGGGAAGAGACCCAGTACTTC. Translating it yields CASILTGEETQYF.

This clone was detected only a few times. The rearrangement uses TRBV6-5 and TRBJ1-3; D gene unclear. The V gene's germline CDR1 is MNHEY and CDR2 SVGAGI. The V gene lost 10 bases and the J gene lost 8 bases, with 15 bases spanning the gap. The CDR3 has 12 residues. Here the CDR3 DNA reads TGTGCCACCTCCTCGAGGGCAGACACCATATATTTT. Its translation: CATSSRADTIYF.

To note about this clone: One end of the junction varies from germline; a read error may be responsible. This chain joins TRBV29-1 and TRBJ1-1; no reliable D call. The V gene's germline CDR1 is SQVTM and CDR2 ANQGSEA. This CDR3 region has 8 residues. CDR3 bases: TGCAGCGACACAGAAGCTTTCTTT. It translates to CSDTEAFF.

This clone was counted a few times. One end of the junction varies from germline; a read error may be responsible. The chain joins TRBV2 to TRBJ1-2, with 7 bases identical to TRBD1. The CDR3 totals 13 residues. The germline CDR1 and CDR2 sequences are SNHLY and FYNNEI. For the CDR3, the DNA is TGTGCCAGCAGAGAAGACAGGGTAAATGGCTACACCTTC. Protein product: CASREDRVNGYTF.

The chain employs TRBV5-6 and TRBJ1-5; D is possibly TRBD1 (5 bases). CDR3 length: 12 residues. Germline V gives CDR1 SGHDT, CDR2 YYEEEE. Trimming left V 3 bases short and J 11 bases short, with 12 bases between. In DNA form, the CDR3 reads TGTGCCAGCAGCTACGGGACTTCGGCCCAGCATTTT. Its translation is CASSYGTSAQHF. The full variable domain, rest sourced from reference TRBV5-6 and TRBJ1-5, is DAGVTQSPTHLIKTRGQQVTLRCSPKSGHDTVSWYQQALGQGPQFIFQYYEEEERQRGNFPDRFSGHQFPNYSSELNVNALLLGDSALYLCASSYGTSAQHFGDGTRLSIL.

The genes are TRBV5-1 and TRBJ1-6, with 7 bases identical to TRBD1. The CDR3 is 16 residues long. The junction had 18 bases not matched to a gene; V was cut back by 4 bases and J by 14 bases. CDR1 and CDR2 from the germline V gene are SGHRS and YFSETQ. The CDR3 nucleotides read TGCGCCAGCAGCAGTGGACAGGCCTCCGGGTCGTTGTCCCTCCACTTT. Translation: CASSSGQASGSLSLHF.

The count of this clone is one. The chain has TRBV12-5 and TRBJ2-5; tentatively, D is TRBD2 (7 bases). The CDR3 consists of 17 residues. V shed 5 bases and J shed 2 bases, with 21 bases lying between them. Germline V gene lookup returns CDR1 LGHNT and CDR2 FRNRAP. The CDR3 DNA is TGTGCTAGTGGTCCAACCCGTGAAGGGGGACTACAAGAGACCCAGTACTTC. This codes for CASGPTREGGLQETQYF. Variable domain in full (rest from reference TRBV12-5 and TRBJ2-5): DARVTQTPRHKVTEMGQEVTMRCQPILGHNTVFWYRQTMMQGLELLAYFRNRAPLDDSGMPKDRFSAEMPDATLATLKIQPSEPRDSAVYFCASGPTREGGLQETQYFGPGTRLLVL.

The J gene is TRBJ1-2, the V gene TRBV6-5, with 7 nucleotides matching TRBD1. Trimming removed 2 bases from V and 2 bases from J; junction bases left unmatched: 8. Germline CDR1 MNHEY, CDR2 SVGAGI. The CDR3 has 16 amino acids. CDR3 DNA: TGTGCCAGCAGTTACCCCACCTCGACAGGGAACTATGGCTACACCTTC. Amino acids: CASSYPTSTGNYGYTF.

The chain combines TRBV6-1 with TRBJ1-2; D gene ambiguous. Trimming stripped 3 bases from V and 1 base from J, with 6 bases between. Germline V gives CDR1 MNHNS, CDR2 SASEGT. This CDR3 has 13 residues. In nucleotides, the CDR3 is TGTGCCAGCAGTGATTTCGGTAACTATGGCTACACCTTC. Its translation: CASSDFGNYGYTF.

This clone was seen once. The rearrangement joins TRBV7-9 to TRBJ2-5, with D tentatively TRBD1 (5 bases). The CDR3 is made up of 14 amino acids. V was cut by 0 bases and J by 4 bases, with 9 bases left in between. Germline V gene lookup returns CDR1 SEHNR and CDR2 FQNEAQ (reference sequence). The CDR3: CASSLARQLETQYF. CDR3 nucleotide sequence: TGTGCCAGCAGCTTAGCCAGACAGTTAGAGACCCAGTACTTC. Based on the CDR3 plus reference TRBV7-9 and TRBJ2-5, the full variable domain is DTGVSQNPRHKITKRGQNVTFRCDPISEHNRLYWYRQTLGQGPEFLTYFQNEAQLEKSRLLSDRFSAERPKGSFSTLEIQRTEQGDSAMYLCASSLARQLETQYFGPGTRLLVL.

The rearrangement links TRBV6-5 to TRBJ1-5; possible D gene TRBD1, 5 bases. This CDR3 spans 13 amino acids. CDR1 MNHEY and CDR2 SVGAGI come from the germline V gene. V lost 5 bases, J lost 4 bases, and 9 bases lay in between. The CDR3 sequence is CASSPRGNQPQHF. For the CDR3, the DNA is TGTGCCAGCAGTCCACGGGGGAATCAGCCCCAGCATTTT.

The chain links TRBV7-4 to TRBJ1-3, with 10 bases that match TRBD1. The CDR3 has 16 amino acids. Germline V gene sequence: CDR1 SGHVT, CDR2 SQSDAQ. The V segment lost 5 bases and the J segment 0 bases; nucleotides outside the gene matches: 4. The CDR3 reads CASSTGTGASGNTIYF. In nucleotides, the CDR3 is TGTGCCAGCAGCACCGGGACAGGGGCCTCTGGAAACACCATATATTTT.

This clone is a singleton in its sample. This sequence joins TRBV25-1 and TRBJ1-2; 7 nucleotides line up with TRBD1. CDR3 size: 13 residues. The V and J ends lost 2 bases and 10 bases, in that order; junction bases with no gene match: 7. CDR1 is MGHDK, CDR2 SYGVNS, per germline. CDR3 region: CASSEGTVVAYTF. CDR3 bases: TGTGCCAGCAGTGAAGGGACAGTCGTAGCCTACACCTTC.

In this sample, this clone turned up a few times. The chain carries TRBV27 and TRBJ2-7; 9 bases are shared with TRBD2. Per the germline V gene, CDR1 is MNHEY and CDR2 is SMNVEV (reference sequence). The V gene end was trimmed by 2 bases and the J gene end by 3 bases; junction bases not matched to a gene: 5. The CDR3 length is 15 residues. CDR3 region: CASSLSSGGIYEQYF. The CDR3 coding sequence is TGTGCCAGCAGTTTAAGTAGCGGGGGCATCTACGAGCAGTACTTC.

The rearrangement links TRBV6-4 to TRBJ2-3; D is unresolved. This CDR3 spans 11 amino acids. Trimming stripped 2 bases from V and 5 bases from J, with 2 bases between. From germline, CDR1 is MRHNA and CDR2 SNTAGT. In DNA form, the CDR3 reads TGTGCCAGCAGTGACCGAGATACGCAGTATTTT. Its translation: CASSDRDTQYF.

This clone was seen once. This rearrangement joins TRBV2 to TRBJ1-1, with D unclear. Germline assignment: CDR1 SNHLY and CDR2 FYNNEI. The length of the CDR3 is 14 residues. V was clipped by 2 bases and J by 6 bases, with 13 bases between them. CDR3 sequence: CASSEFRKNAEAFF. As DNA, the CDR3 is TGTGCCAGCAGTGAATTCAGGAAAAATGCTGAAGCTTTCTTT.

The CDR3 spells CASTRGTRAFF. CDR3 sequence (DNA): TGTGCCAGCACCCGAGGAACTCGGGCTTTCTTT. This chain uses TRBV6-6 with TRBJ1-1; no clear D. The CDR3 covers 11 residues. CDR1 MNHNY and CDR2 SVGAGI come from the germline V gene (reference sequence). V shed 7 bases and J shed 11 bases, with 14 bases lying between them.

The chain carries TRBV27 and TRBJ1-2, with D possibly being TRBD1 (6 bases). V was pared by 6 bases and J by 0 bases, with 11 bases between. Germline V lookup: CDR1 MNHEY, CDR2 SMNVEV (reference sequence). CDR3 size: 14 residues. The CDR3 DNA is TGTGCCAGCAGCCGGACAGAAGCTAACTATGGCTACACCTTC. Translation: CASSRTEANYGYTF.

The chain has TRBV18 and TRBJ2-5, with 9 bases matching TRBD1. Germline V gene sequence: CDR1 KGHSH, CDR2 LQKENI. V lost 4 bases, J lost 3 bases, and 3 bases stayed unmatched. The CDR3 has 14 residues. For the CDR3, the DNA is TGTGCCAGCTCACAGACAGGGGGAAAAGAGACCCAGTACTTC. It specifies CASSQTGGKETQYF.

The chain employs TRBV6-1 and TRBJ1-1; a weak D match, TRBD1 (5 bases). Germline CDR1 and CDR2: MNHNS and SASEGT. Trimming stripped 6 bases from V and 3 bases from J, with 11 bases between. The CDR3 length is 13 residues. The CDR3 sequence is CASSLGGDTEAFF. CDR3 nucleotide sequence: TGTGCCAGCAGCCTGGGAGGGGACACTGAAGCTTTCTTT.

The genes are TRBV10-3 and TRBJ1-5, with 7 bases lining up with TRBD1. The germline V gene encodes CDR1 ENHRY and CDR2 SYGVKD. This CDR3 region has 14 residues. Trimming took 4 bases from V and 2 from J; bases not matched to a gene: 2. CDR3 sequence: CAISGGTGNQPQHF. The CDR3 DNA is TGTGCCATCAGTGGGGGGACAGGCAATCAGCCCCAGCATTTT.

CDR3 DNA: TGTGCCAGCAGCTCCGGGACAGGGAGCACCGGGGAGCTGTTTTTT. Its protein is CASSSGTGSTGELFF. The J gene is TRBJ2-2, the V gene TRBV7-9; 9 bases align to TRBD1. CDR3 length equals 15 residues. Germline V gene lookup returns CDR1 SEHNR and CDR2 FQNEAQ (reference sequence). The junction had 4 bases not matched to a gene; V was cut back by 4 bases and J by 4 bases.

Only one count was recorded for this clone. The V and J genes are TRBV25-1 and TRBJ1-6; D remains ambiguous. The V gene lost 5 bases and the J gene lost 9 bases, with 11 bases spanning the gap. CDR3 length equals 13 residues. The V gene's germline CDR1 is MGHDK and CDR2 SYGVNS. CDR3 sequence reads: CASSNLAGSPLHF. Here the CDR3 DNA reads TGTGCCAGCAGTAACTTGGCAGGTTCACCCCTCCACTTT. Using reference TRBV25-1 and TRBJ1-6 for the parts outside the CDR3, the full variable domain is EADIYQTPRYLVIGTGKKITLECSQTMGHDKMYWYQQDPGMELHLIHYSYGVNSTEKGDLSSESTVSRIRTEHFPLTLESARPSHTSQYLCASSNLAGSPLHFGNGTRLTVT.

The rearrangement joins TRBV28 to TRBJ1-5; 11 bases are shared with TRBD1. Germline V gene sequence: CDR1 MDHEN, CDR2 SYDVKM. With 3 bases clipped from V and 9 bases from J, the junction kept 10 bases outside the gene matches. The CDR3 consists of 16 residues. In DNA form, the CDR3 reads TGTGCCAGCAGTTTCACCGGGACAGGGGGAGTCTGGCCCCAGCATTTT. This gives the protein CASSFTGTGGVWPQHF.

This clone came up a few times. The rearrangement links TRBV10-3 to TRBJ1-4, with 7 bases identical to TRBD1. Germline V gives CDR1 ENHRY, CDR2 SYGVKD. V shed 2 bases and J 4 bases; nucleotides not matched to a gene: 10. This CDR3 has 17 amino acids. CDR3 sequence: CAISETFQTGRNEKLFF. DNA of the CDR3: TGTGCCATCAGTGAGACATTCCAGACAGGGCGTAATGAAAAACTGTTTTTT.